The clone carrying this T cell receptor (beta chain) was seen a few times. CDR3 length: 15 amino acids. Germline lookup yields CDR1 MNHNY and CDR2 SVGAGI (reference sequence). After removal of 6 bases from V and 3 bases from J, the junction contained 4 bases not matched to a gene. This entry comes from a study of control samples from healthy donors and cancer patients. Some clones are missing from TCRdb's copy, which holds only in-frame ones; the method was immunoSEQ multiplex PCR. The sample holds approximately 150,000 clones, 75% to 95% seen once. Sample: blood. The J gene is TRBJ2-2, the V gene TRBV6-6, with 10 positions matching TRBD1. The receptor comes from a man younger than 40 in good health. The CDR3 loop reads CASSRTGGDTGELFF. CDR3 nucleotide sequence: TGTGCCAGCAGCCGGACAGGGGGTGACACCGGGGAGCTGTTTTTT.